There are a few counts of the clone carrying this T cell receptor beta chain. This entry comes from a study of blood T cell repertoires in COVID-19. Study-wide background: Donors in the United States, Italy and Spain gave samples during acute or convalescent COVID-19. The analysed material was cDNA or gDNA that came from T cells, B-cell-depleted T cells, or PBMCs.

In the source study's methods: Amplification from reference gene primers served as the basis for estimated nucleated cell counts. Profiled with immunoSEQ multiplex PCR; TCRdb holds only in-frame clones, not every one. V, J and clone size were drawn from that table, and D and trimming were deduced from the DNA. The top ten hold 10% to 15% of the sample, which has about 130,000 clones, approximately 80% seen once. CDR1 is LNHDA, CDR2 SQIVND, per germline (reference sequence). The CDR3 length is 17 residues. With 5 bases removed from V and 0 bases from J, the gap between germline ends came to 14 bases. The material sequenced was peripheral blood. The receptor's source is a woman aged 55-70 years with acute or convalescent COVID-19. The rearrangement uses TRBV19 and TRBJ2-6, with TRBD2 as a possible D gene (7 bases). The CDR3 spells CASSGGGGPSGANVLTF. In DNA form, the CDR3 reads TGTGCCAGTAGTGGAGGGGGGGGACCCTCTGGGGCCAACGTCCTGACTTTC.